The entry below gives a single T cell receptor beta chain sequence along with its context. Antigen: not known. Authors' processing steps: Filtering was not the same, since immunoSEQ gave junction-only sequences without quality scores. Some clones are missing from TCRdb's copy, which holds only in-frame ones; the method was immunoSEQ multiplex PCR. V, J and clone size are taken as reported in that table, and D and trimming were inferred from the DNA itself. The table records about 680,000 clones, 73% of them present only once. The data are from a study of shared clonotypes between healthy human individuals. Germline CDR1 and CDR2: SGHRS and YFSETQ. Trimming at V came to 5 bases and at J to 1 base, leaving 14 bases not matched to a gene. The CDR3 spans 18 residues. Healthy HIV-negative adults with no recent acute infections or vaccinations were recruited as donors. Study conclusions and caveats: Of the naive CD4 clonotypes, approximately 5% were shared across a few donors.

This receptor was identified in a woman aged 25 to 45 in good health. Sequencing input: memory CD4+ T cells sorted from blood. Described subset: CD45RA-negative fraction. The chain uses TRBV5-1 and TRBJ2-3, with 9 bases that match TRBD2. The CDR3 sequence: CASRDGGLAGVRTDTQYF. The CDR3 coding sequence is TGCGCCAGCAGGGATGGGGGATTAGCGGGAGTGCGCACAGATACGCAGTATTTT.